The entry that follows covers one T cell receptor (beta chain) sequence. What it binds is unknown. The CDR3 extends over 14 amino acids. Germline assignment: CDR1 PRHDT and CDR2 FYEKMQ (reference sequence). V was clipped by 5 bases and J by 0 bases, with 11 bases between them. This entry comes from a study of T cell responses to AZD1222 COVID-19 vaccine. Findings of the study overall: Across spike, vaccine-associated CD4 TCRs were found, dominant at 160-218 and 743-854. The study reported that nearly half of spike-specific TCRs target unmutated variant regions. The donor cohort was predominantly white British with a female majority, and clonal diversity may have been underestimated.

Using immunoSEQ multiplex PCR, the repertoire was profiled, and TCRdb retains in-frame clones only, with some absent. The data contain roughly 150,000 clones, 85% to 95% of them singletons. Pooling of second doses given at about 4 or about 12 weeks was done. This receptor was identified in an adult who received the AZD1222 COVID-19 vaccine. The rearrangement joins TRBV13 to TRBJ2-7; possible D gene TRBD2, 5 bases. Sample: peripheral blood, taken 28 days after the second AZD1222 dose. The CDR3 sequence: CASSGSSSSYEQYF. The CDR3, as DNA: TGTGCCAGCAGCGGGAGTTCAAGCTCCTACGAGCAGTACTTC.